This T cell receptor (beta chain) originates from a study of neurological immune-mediated disorders. One entry per CDR3 protein results from TCRdb running MiXCR on the 5' RACE reads. The table includes 28,000 or so distinct CDR3 sequences, 9.5% to 15% detected once. Study observations and caveats: Whereas HTLV-1-associated myelopathy showed the most TCR clonal expansion, multiple sclerosis showed the least, with levels below those of healthy controls.

This clonotype was seen many times. Its antigen is unidentified. The CDR3 has 14 residues. The ends were cut back, 5 bases at V and 5 bases at J, with 16 bases in the middle. Germline CDR1 is MDHEN and CDR2 is SYDVKM. V usage is TRBV28 and J usage is TRBJ2-7, with D possibly matching TRBD2 (6 bases). Material: PBMCs. This TCR derives from a man between 60 and 75 years old in good health. The CDR3 coding sequence is TGTGCCAGCAGTCTCCCGGGAGCGAGCCACGAGCAGTACTTC. Protein: CASSLPGASHEQYF.